A selection of T cell receptor beta chains follows, all from one sample in a study of CD8+CD57+ T cells in acquired aplastic anemia. TCRdb re-analysed the reads in MiXCR, keeping a single row per CDR3 protein. The sample contains about 270,000 distinct CDR3 sequences, 56% of which appear only once. Sample: sorted CD4+, CD8+, or CD8+CD57+ T cells (not recorded which) from PBMCs. Every receptor here comes from a human donor with severe aplastic anemia or a healthy control (not recorded which). The CDR3 runs from the conserved cysteine through the conserved F or W. The D gene is left open where the match is weak. Clone size appears in some rows only: once, few, many, or a class for an expanded clone.

CDR3 protein	CDR3 DNA	V gene	D gene	J gene	clone size
CASSLQGWGDEKLFF	TGTGCCAGCAGCCTCCAGGGTTGGGGCGATGAAAAACTGTTTTTT	TRBV7-9	.	TRBJ1-4	.
CASRWDRASYEQYF	TGTGCCAGCAGATGGGACAGGGCAAGCTACGAGCAGTACTTC	TRBV7-8	TRBD1	TRBJ2-7	.
CSIVEGYEQYF	TGCAGCATAGTGGAGGGTTACGAGCAGTACTTC	TRBV29-1	.	TRBJ2-7	few
CATRPDRQYEQYF	TGTGCCACCCGACCGGACAGGCAATACGAGCAGTACTTC	TRBV9	TRBD1	TRBJ2-7	.
CASSLRTGRGTDTQYF	TGTGCCAGCAGCCTACGTACAGGGCGAGGCACAGATACGCAGTATTTT	TRBV2	.	TRBJ2-3	.
CASRKGGDSRFNEQFF	TGCGCCAGCAGAAAAGGAGGGGACTCGCGGTTCAATGAGCAGTTCTTC	TRBV10-2	.	TRBJ2-1	many
CSVFTALGEQFF	TGCAGCGTCTTCACAGCCCTAGGGGAGCAGTTCTTC	TRBV29-1	.	TRBJ2-1	.
CASSLNSAINYNEQFF	TGCGCCAGCAGCTTGAACTCGGCAATCAACTACAATGAGCAGTTCTTC	TRBV5-1	.	TRBJ2-1	many
CSATAGLGTDTQYF	TGCAGTGCTACTGCAGGGTTGGGCACAGATACGCAGTATTTT	TRBV20-1	.	TRBJ2-3	.
CASSFPLGGLTNNEQFF	TGTGCCAGCAGCTTCCCCTTAGGGGGGCTGACGAACAATGAGCAGTTCTTC	TRBV7-6	.	TRBJ2-1	.
CASSLSTGVNQPQHF	TGCGCCAGCAGCTTGTCGACAGGGGTAAATCAGCCCCAGCATTTT	TRBV5-1	TRBD1	TRBJ1-5	.
CATSEGGSNYGYTF	TGTGCCACCAGTGAAGGGGGCTCGAACTATGGCTACACCTTC	TRBV24-1	TRBD1	TRBJ1-2	.
CSANSGDQETQYF	TGCAGTGCAAACTCGGGCGATCAAGAGACCCAGTACTTC	TRBV20-1	.	TRBJ2-5	.
CSAPRGQEETQYF	TGCAGTGCCCCACGGGGACAGGAAGAGACCCAGTACTTC	TRBV20-1	TRBD1	TRBJ2-5	.
CSARRGGEQFF	TGCAGTGCTAGGCGGGGAGGTGAGCAGTTCTTC	TRBV20-1	.	TRBJ2-1	few
CSARARGRGTEAFF	TGCAGTGCTAGGGCCAGGGGGCGAGGAACTGAAGCTTTCTTT	TRBV20-1	TRBD1	TRBJ1-1	.
CASSAEQYYGYTF	TGTGCCAGCAGTGCAGAACAGTACTATGGCTACACCTTC	TRBV6-1	.	TRBJ1-2	many
CASSVSGGAVYEQYF	TGTGCCAGTAGTGTCTCAGGGGGCGCGGTCTACGAGCAGTACTTC	TRBV19	TRBD1	TRBJ2-7	.
CATSWPGLAQNNEQFF	TGTGCCACCAGCTGGCCGGGACTAGCGCAGAACAATGAGCAGTTCTTC	TRBV15	TRBD2	TRBJ2-1	.
CASSSPQGPYNEQFF	TGTGCCAGCAGCTCCCCTCAGGGTCCCTACAATGAGCAGTTCTTC	TRBV7-9	.	TRBJ2-1	.
CASSSLTGVTNTEAFF	TGTGCCAGCAGTTCCTTGACAGGCGTCACGAACACTGAAGCTTTCTTT	TRBV12-3/TRBV12-4	.	TRBJ1-1	many
CASSASGVGGSPLHF	TGTGCCAGCAGCGCGAGTGGGGTTGGTGGGTCACCCCTCCACTTT	TRBV2	.	TRBJ1-6	.
CASSGQGAAYF	TGTGCCAGCAGCGGACAGGGTGCAGCGTACTTC	TRBV2	TRBD1	TRBJ2-4	.
CASSLPSRQGANSPLHF	TGTGCCAGCAGTTTGCCCTCCCGACAGGGGGCGAATTCACCCCTCCACTTT	TRBV28	TRBD1	TRBJ1-6	once
CASSLGTGNAYEQYF	TGTGCCAGCAGCTTAGGGACAGGGAACGCGTACGAGCAGTACTTC	TRBV5-4	TRBD1	TRBJ2-7	.
CASSGVTEETQYF	TGTGCCAGCAGCGGTGTCACCGAAGAGACCCAGTACTTC	TRBV5-6	.	TRBJ2-5	few
CASSLYVGPGLYYEQYF	TGTGCCAGCAGCTTATATGTCGGACCGGGACTATATTACGAGCAGTACTTC	TRBV7-3	TRBD2	TRBJ2-7	.
CASSALTPRSGNTIYF	TGTGCCAGCAGTGCCCTCACACCCCGCTCTGGAAACACCATATATTTT	TRBV12-3/TRBV12-4	.	TRBJ1-3	many
CASSILGDNQPQHF	TGTGCCAGTAGTATTCTAGGGGACAATCAGCCCCAGCATTTT	TRBV19	.	TRBJ1-5	.
CSTAQYHYEQYF	TGTTCGACCGCACAGTACCACTACGAGCAGTACTTC	TRBV10-3	.	TRBJ2-7	many
CSPYGGTVRETQYF	TGCAGTCCTTATGGTGGGACGGTTAGGGAGACCCAGTACTTC	TRBV20-1	.	TRBJ2-5	.
CSGSGSREGLYEQCF	TGCAGCGGTTCGGGGTCCCGGGAGGGACTCTACGAGCAGTGCTTC	TRBV29-1	TRBD2	TRBJ2-7	.
CASSLTRDTQYF	TGTGCCAGCAGTTTGACACGGGATACGCAGTATTTT	TRBV5-5	.	TRBJ2-3	once
CASSFRGISNQPQHF	TGTGCCAGCAGTTTTAGAGGGATTAGCAATCAGCCCCAGCATTTT	TRBV12-3/TRBV12-4	.	TRBJ1-5	.
CSAPSNLNEQYF	TGCAGTGCCCCCTCGAATCTCAACGAGCAGTACTTC	TRBV20-1	.	TRBJ2-7	.
CASSEETVRVGETQYF	TGTGCCAGCAGTGAAGAAACGGTCAGGGTTGGGGAGACCCAGTACTTC	TRBV2	.	TRBJ2-5	.
CSVEGGAGGHFNEQFF	TGCAGCGTTGAAGGAGGGGCGGGGGGGCATTTCAATGAGCAGTTCTTC	TRBV29-1	TRBD2	TRBJ2-1	many
CASSLGLAGVLEQFF	TGTGCCAGCAGTTTAGGACTAGCGGGAGTGCTTGAGCAGTTCTTC	TRBV12-3/TRBV12-4	TRBD2	TRBJ2-1	.
CASSHGGANEQFF	TGCGCCAGCAGCCACGGGGGGGCAAATGAGCAGTTCTTC	TRBV5-1	TRBD2	TRBJ2-1	many
CAISDEQSVYGYTF	TGTGCCATCAGTGATGAACAATCGGTCTATGGCTACACCTTC	TRBV19	.	TRBJ1-2	.
CAISERDTTSGSPDTQYF	TGTGCCATCAGTGAGAGGGATACGACTAGCGGGAGCCCAGATACGCAGTATTTT	TRBV10-3	TRBD2	TRBJ2-3	.
CASSLAGTGTSGNTIYF	TGTGCCAGCAGCTTAGCCGGGACAGGGACCTCTGGAAACACCATATATTTT	TRBV7-2	TRBD1	TRBJ1-3	.
CASEGVPTEAFF	TGTGCCAGCGAGGGGGTTCCCACTGAAGCTTTCTTT	TRBV11-2	.	TRBJ1-1	.
CAISESGGLAGPYNEQFF	TGTGCCATCAGTGAGTCTGGAGGACTAGCGGGACCCTACAATGAGCAGTTCTTC	TRBV10-3	TRBD2	TRBJ2-1	.
CASSPGGGRQYEQYF	TGTGCCAGCAGCCCTGGCGGGGGGCGCCAATACGAGCAGTACTTC	TRBV7-6	TRBD2	TRBJ2-7	.
CASRIAWEETQYF	TGTGCCAGCAGGATAGCGTGGGAAGAGACCCAGTACTTC	TRBV12-3/TRBV12-4	.	TRBJ2-5	.
CASSPRDRAVNEQYF	TGTGCCAGCAGCCCCCGGGACAGAGCCGTTAACGAGCAGTACTTC	TRBV6-4	TRBD1	TRBJ2-7	.
CASSQGVTGELFF	TGCGCCAGCAGCCAGGGGGTGACCGGGGAGCTGTTTTTT	TRBV5-1	TRBD1	TRBJ2-2	.
CASSLRAGGVTDTQYF	TGCGCCAGCAGCTTGAGGGCGGGGGGAGTCACAGATACGCAGTATTTT	TRBV7-3	TRBD2	TRBJ2-3	.
CASSEYGFGKAFF	TGTGCCAGCAGTGAATATGGGTTCGGGAAAGCTTTCTTT	TRBV25-1	.	TRBJ1-1	many
CSGTGDMNTEAFF	TGCAGTGGGACAGGAGACATGAACACTGAAGCTTTCTTT	TRBV20-1	TRBD1	TRBJ1-1	many
CSAWTSAGASTGELFF	TGCAGTGCTTGGACCTCAGCGGGGGCGAGCACCGGGGAGCTGTTTTTT	TRBV20-1	TRBD2	TRBJ2-2	.
CASSPDRNSPLHF	TGTGCCAGCTCACCAGATCGCAATTCACCCCTCCACTTT	TRBV18	.	TRBJ1-6	many